This T cell receptor beta chain was found in a study of T cell responses to AZD1222 COVID-19 vaccine. Comments on this clone: Antigen unknown.

Clones were sequenced by immunoSEQ multiplex PCR, and TCRdb holds only the in-frame ones, with some missing. The sample consists of roughly 100,000 clones, about 80% of them appearing once. Findings and limits, study-wide: Reportedly, nearly half of unique spike TCRs recognized epitopes outside B.1.351/B.1.1.7 mutations. Mostly white British, mostly female donors; authors suggested clonal diversity may be underestimated. Dominant at 160-218 and 743-854, vaccine-associated CD4 TCRs also spanned spike.

This TCR derives from an adult in good health. The sample in question was peripheral blood, obtained on day 0 of AZD1222 vaccination.

The CDR3 DNA is TGTGCCAGCAGTTACGGCCGGACTAGCGGGACCTACAATGAGCAGTTCTTC. Translating it yields CASSYGRTSGTYNEQFF. The chain couples TRBV6-2 or TRBV6-3 to TRBJ2-1, with 12 positions matching TRBD2. The trim removed 2 bases at V and 2 bases at J, leaving 4 bases unmatched. CDR1 MNHEY and CDR2 SVGEGT come from the germline V gene. This CDR3 has 17 residues.